This TCR beta chain appears in the sequencing data of a study of blood T cell repertoires in COVID-19. Repertoires were generated with immunoSEQ multiplex PCR, while TCRdb's copy carries only in-frame clones and drops some. The table has around 190,000 clones, 80% to 90% seen once. This TCR was sampled from a young man with acute COVID-19. The sequenced sample was PBMCs or T cells enriched from blood (not recorded which).

CDR3 region: CATGVGSSYNEQFF. CDR3 nucleotide sequence: TGTGCCACGGGGGTCGGGAGTTCCTACAATGAGCAGTTCTTC. The chain couples TRBV24-1 to TRBJ2-1; weak D call: TRBD2 (6 bases). V dropped 10 bases and J dropped 1 base, with 13 bases sitting between them. The germline gives CDR1 KGHDR, CDR2 SFDVKD. The CDR3 runs to 14 residues.